Below, 29 T cell receptor beta chains from the same sample are listed, as sequenced in a study of cytomegalovirus exposure and HLA in healthy donors. This table comes from immunoSEQ multiplex PCR, and its TCRdb copy is limited to in-frame clones, with some not included. The table lists some 140,000 clones, 80% to 90% of them singletons. Sequenced material: PBMCs. The source of these receptors is a woman in her twenties or thirties in good health and CMV-seronegative.

The chain has TRBV9 and TRBJ1-1; no reliable D call. Germline lookup yields CDR1 SGDLS and CDR2 YYNGEE. The CDR3 loop spans 12 amino acids. Trimming stripped 3 bases from V and 1 base from J, with 4 bases between. CDR3 residues: CASSAQNTEAFF. CDR3 nucleotides: TGTGCCAGCAGCGCCCAGAACACTGAAGCTTTCTTT.

This clone turned up a few times. This sequence joins TRBV14 and TRBJ1-2; TRBD1 is a possible D gene (5 bases). Germline lookup yields CDR1 SGHDN and CDR2 FVKESK. The CDR3 is made up of 15 amino acids. V gave up 4 bases and J gave up 7 bases, with 19 bases separating them. The CDR3 bases are TGTGCCAGCAGCCCGGATTCGTTTGGGGCGCGTGGCTACACCTTC. Translation: CASSPDSFGARGYTF.

DNA of the CDR3: TGTGCCAGCAGCTTTCCAGAAGGGGTAGGTGGCACCGGGGAGCTGTTTTTT. It yields the protein CASSFPEGVGGTGELFF. The chain links TRBV5-4 to TRBJ2-2, with D possibly matching TRBD1 (5 bases). The germline CDR1 and CDR2 sequences are SGHNT and YYREEE (reference sequence). V gave up 2 bases and J gave up 4 bases, with 18 bases separating them. This CDR3 is 17 amino acids long.

This rearrangement joins TRBV14 to TRBJ2-1; a possible D gene is TRBD2 (5 bases). Germline V gene data show CDR1 as SGHDN and CDR2 as FVKESK. The CDR3 extends over 17 amino acids. The ends were cut back, 3 bases at V and 7 bases at J, with 22 bases in the middle. The CDR3: CASSQEISSLEENEQFF. The CDR3 DNA reads TGTGCCAGCAGCCAGGAGATTAGTAGCCTGGAGGAGAATGAGCAGTTCTTC.

In regard to this clone: This sample also contains other DNA sequences that code for the same CDR3. The V gene is TRBV5-6, the J gene TRBJ2-4; perhaps TRBD2 as D (7 bases). Trimming removed 7 bases at V and 7 bases at J, with 18 bases between. CDR3 length: 14 amino acids. CDR1 and CDR2 from the germline V gene are SGHDT and YYEEEE. The DNA for the CDR3 is TGTGCCAGCGGCGTTGGGGGGGGCCGGAACATTCAGTACTTC. Its translation is CASGVGGGRNIQYF.

V gene TRBV19 combines with J gene TRBJ2-7, with a weak D call TRBD1 (6 bases). The germline CDR1 and CDR2 sequences are LNHDA and SQIVND (reference sequence). The CDR3 length is 14 residues. The V end lost 1 base, the J end lost 2 bases, and 9 bases lay between the germline ends. The CDR3 coding sequence is TGTGCCAGTAGTATAGCCGGGGACACCTACGAGCAGTACTTC. Its translation is CASSIAGDTYEQYF.

The CDR3 nucleotides read TGTGCCAGCAGGCTGGACTTATCCTCTGGAAACACCATATATTTT. Protein: CASRLDLSSGNTIYF. This chain links TRBV28 with TRBJ1-3; D is undetermined. The CDR3 loop spans 15 amino acids. Per the germline V gene, CDR1 is MDHEN and CDR2 is SYDVKM. Trimming removed 6 bases at V and 0 bases at J, with 12 bases between.

This chain joins TRBV5-4 and TRBJ1-2; weak D call: TRBD1 (6 bases). Germline lookup yields CDR1 SGHNT and CDR2 YYREEE (reference sequence). CDR3 length equals 13 residues. Trimming took off 4 bases at V and 4 bases at J, with 11 bases between the two ends. The DNA for the CDR3 is TGTGCCAGCAGCCATGCAGGGGCCTATGGCTACACCTTC. This codes for CASSHAGAYGYTF.

The J gene is TRBJ2-3, the V gene TRBV2, with TRBD2 matching 8 bases. Germline loops: CDR1 SNHLY, CDR2 FYNNEI. The CDR3 covers 16 residues. The V segment lost 6 bases and the J segment 6 bases; nucleotides outside the gene matches: 14. The CDR3 region is CASRGLSGPGGDTQYF. CDR3 in DNA: TGTGCCAGCAGGGGACTGTCGGGGCCGGGGGGGGATACGCAGTATTTT.

This chain connects TRBV12-5 to TRBJ2-1, with 7 bases identical to TRBD1. V lost 5 bases and J lost 7; bases outside the gene matches: 11. The CDR3 contains 15 residues. The germline V gene has CDR1 LGHNT and CDR2 FRNRAP. As DNA, the CDR3 is TGTGCTAGTGGTAAACCGGGACAGCAAAAAAATGAGCAGTTCTTC. It is translated as CASGKPGQQKNEQFF.

This clone was detected a few times. The gene calls are TRBV6-5 and TRBJ1-6; D is uncertain. CDR1 and CDR2 from the germline V gene are MNHEY and SVGAGI. Trimming left V 4 bases short and J 0 bases short, with 10 bases between. This CDR3 has 16 residues. The CDR3 region is CASSSKTRSYNSPLHF. The CDR3, as DNA: TGTGCCAGCAGTTCTAAGACACGCTCCTATAATTCACCCCTCCACTTT.

This clone is a singleton in its sample. CDR3 nucleotides: TGTGCCAGCATGAGACCGGGGACAGACTACAATGAGCAGTTCTTC. Encoded protein: CASMRPGTDYNEQFF. The rearrangement links TRBV6-5 to TRBJ2-1; 7 nucleotides match TRBD1. Germline V lookup: CDR1 MNHEY, CDR2 SVGAGI. This CDR3 has 15 amino acids. After removal of 7 bases from V and 3 bases from J, the junction contained 9 bases not matched to a gene.

The chain joins TRBV6-6 to TRBJ1-5; maybe TRBD1 (5 bases). Per germline, CDR1 MNHNY and CDR2 SVGAGI (reference sequence). The CDR3 totals 14 residues. The germline V and J ends were trimmed by 4 bases and 7 bases, with 14 bases remaining between them. CDR3 sequence (DNA): TGTGCCAGCAGTTTGGCAGGGAAGTTACAGCCCCAGCATTTT. It codes for CASSLAGKLQPQHF.

This clone is a singleton in its sample. The J gene is TRBJ2-2, the V gene TRBV2; TRBD1 might be the D (6 bases). This CDR3 is 14 amino acids long. Germline CDR1 and CDR2: SNHLY and FYNNEI. Deletions cut 6 bases from V and 6 bases from J, with 14 bases between. The CDR3 loop reads CASSRQVQSGELFF. For the CDR3, the DNA is TGTGCCAGCAGCAGACAGGTTCAGTCCGGGGAGCTGTTTTTT. Full variable domain (remainder filled in from reference TRBV2 and TRBJ2-2): EPEVTQTPSHQVTQMGQEVILRCVPISNHLYFYWYRQILGQKVEFLVSFYNNEISEKSEIFDDQFSVERPDGSNFTLKIRSTKLEDSAMYFCASSRQVQSGELFFGEGSRLTVL.

CDR3: CASSSYGGRTDTQYF. CDR3 in DNA: TGCGCCAGCAGCTCATACGGGGGACGCACAGATACGCAGTATTTT. The genes are TRBV5-1 and TRBJ2-3; D perhaps matches TRBD2 (6 bases). Trimming removed 3 bases at V and 1 base at J, with 12 bases between. The germline gives CDR1 SGHRS, CDR2 YFSETQ. The CDR3 extends over 15 amino acids.

The V call is TRBV28, the J call TRBJ2-5, with D perhaps TRBD1 (5 bases). V shed 5 bases and J shed 4 bases, with 11 bases lying between them. The CDR3 loop spans 13 amino acids. Germline V gives CDR1 MDHEN, CDR2 SYDVKM. Written as DNA, the CDR3 is TGTGCCAGCAGTACGGACATGTCAGAGACCCAGTACTTC. Its translation is CASSTDMSETQYF.

The CDR3 loop reads CAISKTGGSYGYTF. The CDR3 DNA sequence: TGTGCCATCAGCAAGACGGGGGGGTCCTATGGCTACACCTTC. V usage is TRBV10-3 and J usage is TRBJ1-2; tentatively, D is TRBD1 (5 bases). This CDR3 region has 14 residues. Trimming pared 6 bases from V and 4 bases from J, leaving 15 bases between. Per the germline V gene, CDR1 is ENHRY and CDR2 is SYGVKD.

This clone showed up just a few times. V gene TRBV7-3 combines with J gene TRBJ2-7; D is possibly TRBD1 (6 bases). V was trimmed by 5 bases and J by 7 bases, leaving 15 bases between them. The CDR3 is made up of 13 amino acids. Germline values: CDR1 SGHTA, CDR2 FQGTGA. The CDR3: CASSPSRDNEQYF. CDR3 DNA sequence: TGTGCCAGCAGCCCCAGCCGGGACAATGAGCAGTACTTC.

The CDR3 nucleotides read TGTGCCAGCAATGCCGAACAGGGCTACGAGCAGTACTTC. Encoded protein: CASNAEQGYEQYF. The chain recombines TRBV2 with TRBJ2-7, with D maybe TRBD1 (6 bases). CDR1 and CDR2 (germline): SNHLY, FYNNEI. The CDR3 spans 13 residues. With 7 bases removed from V and 3 bases from J, the gap between germline ends came to 13 bases.

The CDR3 nucleotides read TGTGCCAGCAGCGCCACTCAGGGTCTTTTCACTGAAGCTTTCTTT. This codes for CASSATQGLFTEAFF. The rearrangement links TRBV9 to TRBJ1-1, with TRBD1 as a possible D gene (5 bases). Trimming took 3 bases from V and 4 from J, leaving 16 bases between them. Germline lookup yields CDR1 SGDLS and CDR2 YYNGEE. The CDR3 is 15 residues long.

The V and J genes are TRBV7-2 and TRBJ2-4; 8 positions match TRBD2. Germline values: CDR1 SGHTA, CDR2 FQGNSA. This CDR3 spans 17 amino acids. J lost 3 bases, V lost 5 bases, and 12 bases had no gene match. The CDR3 sequence: CASSPLSRGGHKNIQYF. CDR3 DNA: TGTGCCAGCAGCCCGCTTAGTCGCGGGGGGCACAAAAACATTCAGTACTTC.

V and J are TRBV6-6 and TRBJ1-1, with a weak D call TRBD1 (6 bases). The germline V and J ends were trimmed by 10 bases and 3 bases, with 18 bases remaining between them. The CDR3 runs to 14 residues. Germline V lookup: CDR1 MNHNY, CDR2 SVGAGI (reference sequence). The CDR3 sequence: CAIDEGRGDTEAFF. CDR3 coding DNA: TGTGCCATCGACGAGGGCAGGGGCGACACTGAAGCTTTCTTT.

The rearrangement links TRBV10-3 to TRBJ1-2, with TRBD1 matching 7 bases. The V gene end was trimmed by 2 bases and the J gene end by 3 bases; junction bases not matched to a gene: 0. CDR3 length: 13 residues. CDR1 is ENHRY, CDR2 SYGVKD, per germline. CDR3 amino acids: CAISETGDYGYTF. The CDR3 DNA follows: TGTGCCATCAGTGAGACAGGGGACTATGGCTACACCTTC.

The chain is built from TRBV10-3 and TRBJ2-1; 8 nucleotides align to TRBD1. The CDR3 length is 15 residues. CDR1 is ENHRY and CDR2 is SYGVKD in the germline V gene. Trimming cost V 6 bases and J 4 bases; bases outside gene matches: 8. The CDR3 spells CAIRDGTGDYNEQFF. Here the CDR3 DNA reads TGTGCCATCAGAGACGGGACAGGAGATTACAATGAGCAGTTCTTC.

The V gene is TRBV15, the J gene TRBJ1-1, with 9 bases fitting TRBD1. CDR1 is LNHNV and CDR2 is YYDKDF in the germline V gene (reference sequence). V dropped 7 bases and J dropped 1; count of bases not matched to a gene: 7. The CDR3 sequence is 15 residues long. The DNA of the CDR3 is TGTGCCACCAACCCGGGGACAGGGCGGAACACTGAAGCTTTCTTT. Protein: CATNPGTGRNTEAFF.

The chain is built from TRBV28 and TRBJ1-1; D remains ambiguous. The CDR3 totals 15 residues. Per the germline V gene, CDR1 is MDHEN and CDR2 is SYDVKM. With 6 bases removed from V and 0 bases from J, the gap between germline ends came to 14 bases. As DNA, the CDR3 is TGTGCCAGCAGCCCACCCCAGTCAATGAACACTGAAGCTTTCTTT. Translation gives CASSPPQSMNTEAFF.

The J gene is TRBJ1-5, the V gene TRBV27; perhaps TRBD1 as D (6 bases). Germline V lookup: CDR1 MNHEY, CDR2 SMNVEV (reference sequence). Trimming removed 10 bases at V and 10 bases at J, with 26 bases between. The CDR3 runs to 15 residues. DNA for the CDR3: TGTGCCAACAAACAGGGATATAATCGCCTGGGCCCCCAGCATTTT. Translating gives CANKQGYNRLGPQHF.

The chain uses TRBV2 and TRBJ2-4; D call uncertain. Trimming took off 5 bases at V and 8 bases at J, with 7 bases between the two ends. The CDR3 contains 11 residues. Germline CDR1 is SNHLY and CDR2 is FYNNEI. CDR3 amino acids: CASSTVDIQYF. The CDR3 bases are TGTGCCAGCAGTACGGTGGACATTCAGTACTTC. Complete variable domain (other parts from reference TRBV2 and TRBJ2-4): EPEVTQTPSHQVTQMGQEVILRCVPISNHLYFYWYRQILGQKVEFLVSFYNNEISEKSEIFDDQFSVERPDGSNFTLKIRSTKLEDSAMYFCASSTVDIQYFGAGTRLSVL.

This clone was seen a few times. The rearrangement links TRBV21-1 to TRBJ1-3; TRBD1 was called by the table and not checked on the DNA. TRBV21-1 is marked as a pseudogene. The CDR3 is made up of 15 amino acids. The CDR3 DNA sequence: TGTGCCAGCAGCAAAAAAACAGGGGCTGGAAACACCATATATTTT. Encoded protein: CASSKKTGAGNTIYF.